This T cell receptor (beta chain) was identified during a study of CD8+ T cells in alopecia areata. On the study more broadly: The duration of tofacitinib was 6 to 18 months, with 6 months off drug afterward. General study points: Mice gave a clearer picture of TCR sharing than patients did, possibly for HLA-related reasons. Clonality in lesional scalp, especially alopecia totalis/universalis, exceeded that of normal scalp.

Between the trimmed V and J ends, which lost 8 bases and 0 bases, there was a span of 14 bases. This CDR3 has 14 amino acids. Germline values: CDR1 KGHSH, CDR2 LQKENI. The sequencing template was cDNA reverse transcribed from extracted RNA. TCRdb keeps only in-frame clones here, not all; method: immunoSEQ multiplex PCR. The profile covers about 64,000 clones, with about 45% appearing a single time and just over 20% taken by the ten largest. This clone showed up just once. Its target is not known. Treatment reported: oral pan-JAK inhibitor, 5-10 mg twice daily. Lesional scalp tissue (obtained by punch biopsy) and peripheral blood were collected from alopecia areata patients.

This chain joins TRBV18 and TRBJ2-7; D is possibly TRBD2 (7 bases). This sequence was found in a human donor with alopecia areata. Sequences were derived from CD8+ T cells sorted from blood, sampled at approximately week 39, from a patient treated with tofacitinib. The CDR3 spells CASGGAGDSYEQYF. The CDR3 nucleotides read TGTGCCAGCGGGGGGGCAGGGGACTCCTACGAGCAGTACTTC.